This TCR beta chain was sequenced in a study of T cells in Graves' hyperthyroidism and ophthalmopathy. The CDR3 sequence is 12 residues long. V lost 6 bases to trimming and J lost 2 bases, with 8 bases between them. Germline V CDR1 and CDR2: SNHLY, FYNNEI. This clonotype was seen at least ten times. Its antigen is not known. Notes on the study in general: Blood also contained most expanded thyroid clonotypes above 0.001.

When ophthalmopathy did not progress within 18 months, Graves' hyperthyroidism was considered stable. Together with thyroid ultrasound, orbital computed tomography, serum thyroxine and TRAb, clinical symptoms were used for diagnoses. RNA transcripts yielded amplified TCR beta CDR3 regions. The HTBI primer set was used in a first-round RT-PCR of the TCR CDR3. TCRdb used MiXCR to reprocess the multiplex PCR reads, holding one entry per CDR3 protein. The sample lists hundreds of thousands of distinct CDR3 sequences; around 15% were seen once. The receptor comes from a woman aged 40 to 49 with Graves' hyperthyroidism. The chain combines TRBV2 with TRBJ2-7; D might be TRBD2 (5 bases). The sequencing input was blood. CDR3 protein: CASSLATYEQYF. The CDR3 DNA reads TGTGCCAGCAGCCTAGCTACCTACGAGCAGTACTTC.